A single sample is the source of the 8 T cell receptor beta chains below, sequenced in a study of blood T cell repertoires in COVID-19. TCRdb keeps only in-frame clones here, not all; method: immunoSEQ multiplex PCR. The repertoire holds about 170,000 clones, with around 87% as singletons. The sequenced material came from peripheral blood. The receptors stem from a man in his 60s with COVID-19, enrolled during active disease.

The CDR3 sequence: CASSLGAPGELFF. CDR3 in DNA: TGTGCCAGCAGCCTGGGAGCACCCGGGGAGCTGTTTTTT. The V gene is TRBV7-2, the J gene TRBJ2-2; D might be TRBD2 (5 bases). V lost 5 bases and J lost 6, with 10 bases in between. The CDR3 length is 13 residues. Germline V gene sequence: CDR1 SGHTA, CDR2 FQGNSA.

This chain joins TRBV5-1 and TRBJ2-1; no clear D gene. The CDR3 length is 12 residues. In germline, CDR1 is SGHRS, CDR2 YFSETQ. Trimming removed 2 bases from V and 8 bases from J, with 8 bases in between. CDR3 coding DNA: TGCGCCAGCAGCTTACTTTACGATGAGCAGTTCTTC. It yields the protein CASSLLYDEQFF.

This chain links TRBV18 with TRBJ1-1; 8 bases fit TRBD1. The V gene's germline CDR1 is KGHSH and CDR2 LQKENI. The CDR3 spans 15 residues. Trimming at V came to 5 bases and at J to 2 bases, leaving 7 bases not matched to a gene. CDR3 bases: TGTGCCAGCTCAGCTCAGACAGGGGAAAACACTGAAGCTTTCTTT. It is translated as CASSAQTGENTEAFF.

V gene TRBV20-1 combines with J gene TRBJ2-7, with TRBD2 as a possible D gene (5 bases). From germline, CDR1 is DFQATT and CDR2 SNEGSKA (reference sequence). The CDR3 loop spans 15 amino acids. Trimming pared 3 bases from V and 1 base from J, leaving 16 bases between. The CDR3 reads CSASFARPGSYEQYF. CDR3 bases: TGCAGTGCTAGTTTCGCACGCCCGGGGTCCTACGAGCAGTACTTC.

As to this clone: This sample includes further DNA sequences coding for the same CDR3. V gene TRBV11-3 combines with J gene TRBJ2-7, with D perhaps TRBD1 (7 bases). There are 16 residues in the CDR3. V gave up 5 bases and J gave up 0 bases, with 17 bases separating them. Germline CDR1 reads SGHNT; CDR2 reads YENEEA. CDR3 in amino acids: CASSPPQGGSSYEQYF. CDR3 DNA sequence: TGTGCCAGCAGCCCCCCCCAGGGGGGTAGCTCCTACGAGCAGTACTTC.

This chain connects TRBV4-3 to TRBJ1-6; D ambiguous. Germline V gives CDR1 LGHNA, CDR2 YSLEER. Between the trimmed V and J ends, which lost 0 bases and 8 bases, there was a span of 14 bases. The CDR3 sequence is 16 residues long. CDR3 nucleotide sequence: TGCGCCAGCAGCCAAGACCCACCGGGGTCCGATTCACCCCTCCACTTT. It codes for CASSQDPPGSDSPLHF.

This clone has more than one count but fewer than ten. The chain links TRBV2 to TRBJ1-1; D ambiguous. Germline CDR1 is SNHLY and CDR2 is FYNNEI. Trimming took 7 bases from V and 1 from J, leaving 16 bases between them. The CDR3 is made up of 15 amino acids. CDR3 DNA sequence: TGTGCCAGCACCGAGACAATACCTACGAACACTGAAGCTTTCTTT. Amino acids: CASTETIPTNTEAFF.

This clone was seen only once. The rearrangement uses TRBV6-2 or TRBV6-3 and TRBJ2-5, with 8 positions matching TRBD1. The V gene end was trimmed by 1 base and the J gene end by 4 bases; junction bases not matched to a gene: 11. The CDR3 is made up of 17 amino acids. Germline V gene sequence: CDR1 MNHEY, CDR2 SVGEGT. CDR3 sequence: CASSYYLDRGGGETQYF. The CDR3 DNA reads TGTGCCAGCAGTTACTATCTTGACAGGGGAGGAGGAGAGACCCAGTACTTC.